This entry describes one T cell receptor (beta chain). This sample is drawn from a study of a mutant IDH1 vaccine in newly diagnosed glioma. About the research overall: Treated individuals were around 60% male and approximately 40% female, averaging roughly 43 years of age. Before enrollment, patients got radiotherapy alone, temozolomide alone, or mostly the combination.

TCRdb's table, derived via immunoSEQ multiplex PCR, lists solely in-frame clones and lacks some. Altogether 75,000 to 100,000 clones are present, roughly 90% being singletons, with the ten largest covering roughly 0.6%. Per the germline V gene, CDR1 is MNHNS and CDR2 is SASEGT. CDR3 size: 13 residues. V was pared by 5 bases and J by 4 bases, with 4 bases of the junction left unmatched. The time point is: baseline, week 1 (first vaccination visit). Sample treatment: pre-vaccination baseline after standard-of-care therapy. The source is a woman aged 50 to 65 with glioma. This sequence joins TRBV6-1 and TRBJ1-2; 7 bases map to TRBD1. The sample was PBMCs, taken from a glioma patient treated with radiotherapy, temozolomide or both. DNA of the CDR3: TGTGCCAGCAGTTGGGACAGACTCTATGGCTACACCTTC. Its translation: CASSWDRLYGYTF.